These 10 T cell receptor beta chains were sequenced from one sample in a study of OX40 agonist ivuxolimab in advanced cancers. Clones were read by immunoSEQ multiplex PCR, and TCRdb kept only the in-frame ones, dropping some. The table includes about 28,000 clones, 86% detected once. Source: CD4+ or CD8+ T cells sorted from blood, taken in a trial of the OX40 agonist ivuxolimab. These TCRs come from an adult with an advanced solid tumor such as melanoma, head and neck, liver or kidney cancer.

The V and J genes are TRBV2 and TRBJ2-7; 7 bases line up with TRBD2. V gave up 4 bases and J gave up 5 bases; unmatched junction bases: 5. Germline values: CDR1 SNHLY, CDR2 FYNNEI. The CDR3 contains 13 residues. The CDR3 coding sequence is TGTGCCAGCAGTGGGCGGGAGTTCGACGAGCAGTACTTC. Translated: CASSGREFDEQYF.

The chain links TRBV12-5 to TRBJ2-1, with D perhaps matching TRBD1 (6 bases). The germline V and J ends were trimmed by 6 bases and 10 bases, with 16 bases remaining between them. The CDR3 has 13 amino acids. Germline assignment: CDR1 LGHNT and CDR2 FRNRAP. DNA for the CDR3: TGTGCTAGTGGCCCCCTCCAGGGGTGGGAGCAGTTCTTC. It codes for CASGPLQGWEQFF.

The rearrangement joins TRBV28 to TRBJ1-4; 9 bases match TRBD1. The junction had 8 bases not matched to a gene; V was cut back by 5 bases and J by 7 bases. In germline, CDR1 is MDHEN, CDR2 SYDVKM. The CDR3 runs 15 residues. The CDR3 sequence is CASSPHRGRLEKLFF. DNA of the CDR3: TGTGCCAGCAGTCCTCACAGGGGGCGCCTTGAAAAACTGTTTTTT.

This chain uses TRBV7-9 with TRBJ2-4, with D perhaps matching TRBD1 (6 bases). CDR3 length: 17 amino acids. Between the trimmed V and J ends, which lost 5 bases and 0 bases, there was a span of 17 bases. Germline V gene data show CDR1 as SEHNR and CDR2 as FQNEAQ (reference sequence). The CDR3, as DNA: TGTGCCAGCAGCCCGCCTACAGGGTCCGTAGCCAAAAACATTCAGTACTTC. Translation gives CASSPPTGSVAKNIQYF.

The genes are TRBV7-9 and TRBJ2-7, with TRBD1 matching over 9 bases. CDR3 length equals 13 residues. The V gene end was trimmed by 5 bases and the J gene end by 7 bases; junction bases not matched to a gene: 6. The germline V gene has CDR1 SEHNR and CDR2 FQNEAQ (reference sequence). Here the CDR3 DNA reads TGTGCCAGCAGCCCCGGGACAGGGCGTGAGCAGTACTTC. It codes for CASSPGTGREQYF.

The V and J genes are TRBV18 and TRBJ2-1; D is unresolved. Trimming took 2 bases from V and 0 from J, leaving 8 bases between them. CDR1 is KGHSH and CDR2 is LQKENI in the germline V gene. The CDR3 is made up of 15 amino acids. The CDR3 nucleotides read TGTGCCAGCTCACCAAGGGTCCGCTCCTACAATGAGCAGTTCTTC. This encodes CASSPRVRSYNEQFF.

CDR3 residues: CASSSYGDRGSYNEQFF. The CDR3 nucleotides read TGTGCCAGCAGCTCATATGGGGACAGGGGTTCCTACAATGAGCAGTTCTTC. The chain uses TRBV7-8 and TRBJ2-1, with 10 bases identical to TRBD1. The CDR3 spans 17 residues. The germline CDR1 and CDR2 sequences are SGHVS and FQNEAQ. V shed 4 bases, J shed 1 base, and the junction held 7 bases outside the gene matches.

The rearrangement uses TRBV25-1 and TRBJ1-6; D remains unclear. CDR3 length: 15 amino acids. CDR1 MGHDK and CDR2 SYGVNS come from the germline V gene. The germline V and J ends were trimmed by 1 base and 2 bases, with 6 bases remaining between them. The CDR3 loop is CASSESWAYNSPLHF. The DNA of the CDR3 is TGTGCCAGCAGTGAATCTTGGGCCTATAATTCACCCCTCCACTTT.

The chain couples TRBV9 to TRBJ1-2, with 7 bases lining up with TRBD1. The V segment lost 4 bases and the J segment 5 bases; nucleotides outside the gene matches: 8. Germline CDR1 and CDR2: SGDLS and YYNGEE. CDR3 length equals 14 residues. The CDR3 bases are TGTGCCAGCAGCCCAACAGGGGTGGGATATGGCTACACCTTC. Translated: CASSPTGVGYGYTF.

This clone has a single count. This sequence joins TRBV2 and TRBJ2-5; 12 bases are shared with TRBD2. This CDR3 region has 16 residues. Germline loops: CDR1 SNHLY, CDR2 FYNNEI. V gave up 3 bases and J gave up 5 bases; unmatched junction bases: 7. CDR3 sequence: CASSDRTSGNHETQYF. The DNA for the CDR3 is TGTGCCAGCAGTGATAGGACTAGCGGGAATCATGAGACCCAGTACTTC.